These T cell receptor beta chains were read from a single sample in a study of cytomegalovirus exposure and HLA in healthy donors. Clones were sequenced by immunoSEQ multiplex PCR, and TCRdb holds only the in-frame ones, with some missing. The sample holds about 96,000 clones, 60% to 75% seen once. Sequencing was done on a sample of PBMCs. The receptor source for this set is a woman in her seventies in good health and CMV-seropositive. Both conserved end residues are part of each CDR3. D genes are given only for firm matches. Clone sizes are given selectively: once, few, many, or a class where the clone is expanded.

>-|TRBJ2-2|TRBV4-3|few
CASSQDPGNTGELFF
TGCGCCAGCAGCCAAGATCCAGGGAACACCGGGGAGCTGTTTTTT
>-|TRBJ1-1|TRBV6-5|-
CASSYSIMAEAFF
TGTGCCAGCAGTTACTCGATTATGGCAGAAGCTTTCTTT
>-|TRBJ2-7|TRBV2|-
CASRSGEQYF
TGTGCCAGCAGATCGGGCGAGCAGTACTTC
>TRBD2|TRBJ2-3|TRBV9|-
CASSVSSGGVDTQYF
TGTGCCAGCAGCGTATCTAGCGGGGGCGTGGATACGCAGTATTTT
>-|TRBJ2-5|TRBV5-4|-
CASSLELGETQYF
TGTGCCAGCAGCTTGGAACTAGGAGAGACCCAGTACTTC
>-|TRBJ1-4|TRBV28|-
CASSLRPSGEKLFF
TGTGCCAGCAGCCTCCGACCTAGCGGGGAAAAACTGTTTTTT
>-|TRBJ1-3|TRBV28|-
CASSLWAGSAGNTIYF
TGTGCCAGCAGTTTATGGGCAGGGTCGGCTGGAAACACCATATATTTT
>TRBD1|TRBJ2-3|TRBV20-1|-
CSEGGVDTQYF
TGCAGTGAAGGGGGCGTAGATACGCAGTATTTT
>-|TRBJ2-3|TRBV5-4|-
CASSSITRTSTDTQYF
TGTGCCAGCAGCTCCATTACTAGAACTAGCACAGATACGCAGTATTTT
>TRBD2|TRBJ2-3|TRBV19|-
CASTKGTSLHTDTQYF
TGTGCCAGTACCAAGGGGACTAGCCTACACACAGATACGCAGTATTTT
>TRBD1|TRBJ2-7|TRBV2|-
CATLRDRGHEQYF
TGTGCCACACTCCGGGACAGGGGCCACGAGCAGTACTTC
>-|TRBJ2-2|TRBV11-2|few
CASSPIRRNTGELFF
TGTGCCAGCAGCCCCATCCGTAGGAACACCGGGGAGCTGTTTTTT
>TRBD1|TRBJ2-3|TRBV9|-
CASSPTGAGDTQYF
TGTGCCAGCAGCCCGACAGGGGCGGGAGATACGCAGTATTTT
>TRBD1|TRBJ1-1|TRBV28|-
CASSSGGHTEAFF
TGTGCCAGCAGTTCAGGGGGCCACACTGAAGCTTTCTTT
>TRBD2|TRBJ2-7|TRBV28|-
CASGLSGSSEQYF
TGTGCCAGCGGCCTTAGCGGGAGTAGTGAGCAGTACTTC
>-|TRBJ1-6|TRBV6-8|-
CASSYQACGHNNSPLHF
TGTGCCAGCAGTTACCAGGCCTGTGGGCATAACAATTCGCCCCTCCACTTT
>-|TRBJ2-7|TRBV27|-
CASSLSTRGSYEQYF
TGTGCCAGCAGTTTATCGACCCGCGGGTCCTACGAGCAGTACTTC